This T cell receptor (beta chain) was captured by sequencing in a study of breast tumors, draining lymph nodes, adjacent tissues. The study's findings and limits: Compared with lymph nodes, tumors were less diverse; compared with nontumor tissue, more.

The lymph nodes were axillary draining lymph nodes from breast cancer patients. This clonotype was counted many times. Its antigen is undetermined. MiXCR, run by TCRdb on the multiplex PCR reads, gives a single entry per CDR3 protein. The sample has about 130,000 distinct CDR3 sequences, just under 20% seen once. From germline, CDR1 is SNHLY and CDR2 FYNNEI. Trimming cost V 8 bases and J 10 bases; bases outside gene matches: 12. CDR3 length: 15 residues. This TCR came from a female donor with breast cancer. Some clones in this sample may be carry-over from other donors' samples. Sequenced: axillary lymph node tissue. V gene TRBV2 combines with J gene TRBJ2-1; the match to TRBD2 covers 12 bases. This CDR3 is CASGSRLAGAWEQFF. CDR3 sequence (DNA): TGTGCCAGCGGTTCACGACTAGCGGGAGCGTGGGAGCAGTTCTTC.